This T cell receptor (beta chain) emerged from a study of technical replicates of blood from a few donors. Libraries were prepared by immunoSEQ multiplex PCR; TCRdb keeps only in-frame clonotypes and omits some of them. In the table there are 75,000 to 100,000 clones, approximately 94% of which are singletons. The sequence came from a human donor in good health. Material for sequencing was T cells isolated from PBMCs.

This chain's CDR3 is CASSDLGRESEAFF. CDR3 bases: TGTGCCAGCAGTGACCTGGGGCGGGAATCTGAAGCTTTCTTT. The chain is built from TRBV5-4 and TRBJ1-1, with D perhaps TRBD1 (5 bases). The length of the CDR3 is 14 residues. Germline lookup yields CDR1 SGHNT and CDR2 YYREEE (reference sequence). Trimming left V 5 bases short and J 6 bases short, with 17 bases between. The full variable domain, its missing parts supplied by reference TRBV5-4 and TRBJ1-1, is ETGVTQSPTHLIKTRGQQVTLRCSSQSGHNTVSWYQQALGQGPQFIFQYYREEENGRGNFPPRFSGLQFPNYSSELNVNALELDDSALYLCASSDLGRESEAFFGQGTRLTVV.